These 11 T cell receptor beta chains originate from one sample sequenced in a study of OX40 agonist ivuxolimab in advanced cancers. The table came from immunoSEQ multiplex PCR; TCRdb's copy has only in-frame clones and leaves some out. The profile covers just over 60,000 clones, with roughly nine tenths appearing a single time and 16% taken by the ten largest. The specimen was CD4+ or CD8+ T cells sorted from blood, collected in a trial of the OX40 agonist ivuxolimab. All receptors come from an adult with an advanced solid tumor such as melanoma, head and neck, liver or kidney cancer.

The chain couples TRBV2 to TRBJ1-4, with D perhaps TRBD1 (6 bases). Trimming took off 0 bases at V and 5 bases at J, with 10 bases between the two ends. Germline V gene lookup returns CDR1 SNHLY and CDR2 FYNNEI. CDR3 length: 15 amino acids. The CDR3, as DNA: TGTGCCAGCAGTGAAGCTCACAGGGAGAATGAAAAACTGTTTTTT. Translating it yields CASSEAHRENEKLFF.

The V gene is TRBV7-9, the J gene TRBJ2-5; 10 positions match TRBD1. CDR3 length: 15 residues. Germline V lookup: CDR1 SEHNR, CDR2 FQNEAQ (reference sequence). Trimming at V came to 4 bases and at J to 5 bases, leaving 7 bases not matched to a gene. CDR3 DNA sequence: TGTGCCAGCAGCTCGGACAGGGGGTTAGTCGAGACCCAGTACTTC. It yields the protein CASSSDRGLVETQYF.

The chain is built from TRBV7-6 and TRBJ2-7; 9 positions match TRBD2. J gave up 2 bases and V 6 bases, and 11 bases lay outside the gene matches. The CDR3 has 16 residues. Looked up from germline, CDR1 is SGHVS and CDR2 is FNYEAQ. CDR3 sequence reads: CASSPSGGTTTYEQYF. The CDR3 DNA reads TGTGCCAGCAGTCCAAGCGGGGGGACTACTACCTACGAGCAGTACTTC.

This clone was found once. V is TRBV5-1 and J is TRBJ2-1; 13 bases align to TRBD2. V lost 7 bases, J lost 7 bases, and 5 bases stayed unmatched. The length of the CDR3 is 14 residues. The V gene's germline CDR1 is SGHRS and CDR2 YFSETQ. In DNA form, the CDR3 reads TGCGCCAGCTTCAGGACTAGCGGGAGTAATGAGCAGTTCTTC. Translated, it gives CASFRTSGSNEQFF.

The V and J genes are TRBV6-5 and TRBJ2-7; 8 positions match TRBD1. The CDR3 has 16 amino acids. Germline-derived CDR1 and CDR2 are MNHEY and SVGAGI. J was trimmed by 0 bases and V by 2 bases; bases with no gene match: 6. CDR3 residues: CASSYKGTGLSYEQYF. CDR3 DNA: TGTGCCAGCAGTTACAAGGGGACAGGACTCTCCTACGAGCAGTACTTC.

The gene calls are TRBV7-2 and TRBJ2-7; 7 bases agree with TRBD2. Germline V gene sequence: CDR1 SGHTA, CDR2 FQGNSA. CDR3 length: 14 residues. V was pared by 4 bases and J by 3 bases, with 6 bases of the junction left unmatched. This CDR3 reads CASSSGTIFYEQYF. Here the CDR3 DNA reads TGTGCCAGCAGCTCAGGGACTATTTTCTACGAGCAGTACTTC.

The chain recombines TRBV14 with TRBJ1-3, with a weak D call TRBD1 (6 bases). The CDR3 consists of 13 residues. The ends were cut back, 7 bases at V and 8 bases at J, with 15 bases in the middle. Germline values: CDR1 SGHDN, CDR2 FVKESK. CDR3 sequence reads: CASIKQGLHTIYF. CDR3 sequence (DNA): TGTGCCAGCATTAAACAGGGCTTACACACCATATATTTT. Looking up the rest from reference TRBV14 and TRBJ1-3 gives the full variable domain: EAGVTQFPSHSVIEKGQTVTLRCDPISGHDNLYWYRRVMGKEIKFLLHFVKESKQDESGMPNNRFLAERTGGTYSTLKVQPAELEDSGVYFCASIKQGLHTIYFGEGSWLTVV.

This rearrangement joins TRBV11-3 to TRBJ1-1; maybe TRBD1 (6 bases). The germline CDR1 and CDR2 sequences are SGHNT and YENEEA. This CDR3 contains 13 residues. Trimming stripped 4 bases from V and 5 bases from J, with 11 bases between. Here the CDR3 reads CASSSQGTTEAFF. The CDR3 region has the DNA TGTGCCAGCAGCTCACAGGGTACGACTGAAGCTTTCTTT.

This clone showed up many times. This chain joins TRBV19 and TRBJ2-3, with TRBD2 matching over 7 bases. The V segment lost 5 bases and the J segment 3 bases; nucleotides outside the gene matches: 5. CDR1 and CDR2 (germline): LNHDA, SQIVND (reference sequence). The CDR3 is 14 amino acids. The CDR3 loop reads CASSFYSGTDTQYF. CDR3 coding DNA: TGTGCCAGTAGTTTTTATAGCGGGACAGATACGCAGTATTTT.

The V and J genes are TRBV27 and TRBJ1-1, with D possibly TRBD1 on 5 matching bases. The germline V and J ends were trimmed by 4 bases and 1 base, with 7 bases remaining between them. Per the germline V gene, CDR1 is MNHEY and CDR2 is SMNVEV (reference sequence). The CDR3 sequence is 13 residues long. CDR3 residues: CASSYGANTEAFF. Here the CDR3 DNA reads TGTGCCAGCAGTTACGGGGCGAACACTGAAGCTTTCTTT.

V usage is TRBV5-1 and J usage is TRBJ1-6, with 9 nucleotides matching TRBD1. The V gene's germline CDR1 is SGHRS and CDR2 YFSETQ. The V segment lost 1 base and the J segment 7 bases; nucleotides outside the gene matches: 9. This CDR3 has 17 residues. This CDR3 reads CASSLKLRGQGNSPLHF. The CDR3 DNA reads TGCGCCAGCAGCTTGAAACTTAGGGGACAGGGAAATTCACCCCTCCACTTT.